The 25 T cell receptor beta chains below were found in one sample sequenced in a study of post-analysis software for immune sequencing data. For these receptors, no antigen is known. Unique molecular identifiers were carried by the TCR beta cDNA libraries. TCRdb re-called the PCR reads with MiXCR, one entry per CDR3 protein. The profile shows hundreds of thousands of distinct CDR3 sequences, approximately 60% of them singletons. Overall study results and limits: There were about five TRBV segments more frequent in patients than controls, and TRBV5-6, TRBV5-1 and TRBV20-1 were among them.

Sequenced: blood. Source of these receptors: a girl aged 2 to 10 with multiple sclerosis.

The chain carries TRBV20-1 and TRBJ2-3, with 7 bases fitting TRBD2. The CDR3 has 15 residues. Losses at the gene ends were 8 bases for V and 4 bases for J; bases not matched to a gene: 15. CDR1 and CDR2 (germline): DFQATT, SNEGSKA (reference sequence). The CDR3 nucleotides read TGCAGTACGACTCAGATAGCGGGTGTCCCAGATACGCAGTATTTT. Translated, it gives CSTTQIAGVPDTQYF.

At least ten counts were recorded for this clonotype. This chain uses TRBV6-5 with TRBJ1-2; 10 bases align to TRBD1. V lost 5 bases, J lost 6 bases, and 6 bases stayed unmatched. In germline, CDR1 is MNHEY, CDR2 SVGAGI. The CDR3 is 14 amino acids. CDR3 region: CASSLADRGDGYTF. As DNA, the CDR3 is TGTGCCAGCAGTCTAGCGGACAGGGGGGATGGCTACACCTTC.

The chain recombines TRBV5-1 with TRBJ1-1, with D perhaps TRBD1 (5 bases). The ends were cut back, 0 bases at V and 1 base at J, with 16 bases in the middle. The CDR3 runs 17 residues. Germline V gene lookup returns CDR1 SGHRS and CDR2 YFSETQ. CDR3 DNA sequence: TGCGCCAGCAGCTTGGCCCCAGGGCCAATACCGAACACTGAAGCTTTCTTT. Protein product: CASSLAPGPIPNTEAFF. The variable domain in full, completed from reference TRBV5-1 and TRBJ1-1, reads KAGVTQTPRYLIKTRGQQVTLSCSPISGHRSVSWYQQTPGQGLQFLFEYFSETQRNKGNFPGRFSGRQFSNSRSEMNVSTLELGDSALYLCASSLAPGPIPNTEAFFGQGTRLTVV.

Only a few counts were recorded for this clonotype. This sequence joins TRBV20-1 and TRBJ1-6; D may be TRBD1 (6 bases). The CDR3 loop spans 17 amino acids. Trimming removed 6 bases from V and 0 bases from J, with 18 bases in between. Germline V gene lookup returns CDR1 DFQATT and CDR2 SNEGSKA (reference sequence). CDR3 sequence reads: CSALSDSLSSYNSPLHF. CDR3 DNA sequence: TGCAGTGCGTTATCGGACAGCCTCAGCTCCTATAATTCACCCCTCCACTTT.

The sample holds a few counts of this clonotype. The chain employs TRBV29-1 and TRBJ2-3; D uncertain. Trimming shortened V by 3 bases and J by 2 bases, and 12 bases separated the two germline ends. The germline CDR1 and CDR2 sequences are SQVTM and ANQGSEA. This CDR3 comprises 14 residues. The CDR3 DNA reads TGCAGCGTTGAGAACAGTCTGAACACAGATACGCAGTATTTT. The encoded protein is CSVENSLNTDTQYF.

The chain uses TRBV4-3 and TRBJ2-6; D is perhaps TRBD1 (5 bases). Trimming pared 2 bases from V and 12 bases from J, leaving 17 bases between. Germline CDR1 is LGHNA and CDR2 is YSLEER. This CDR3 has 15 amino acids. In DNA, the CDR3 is TGCGCCAGCAGCCAAAAGTGGGGCACTGCCCTCGTCCTGACTTTC. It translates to CASSQKWGTALVLTF.

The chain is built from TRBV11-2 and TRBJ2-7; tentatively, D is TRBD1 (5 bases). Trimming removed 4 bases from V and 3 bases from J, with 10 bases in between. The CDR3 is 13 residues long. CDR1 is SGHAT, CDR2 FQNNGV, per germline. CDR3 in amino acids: CASSSQQGYEQYF. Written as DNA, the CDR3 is TGTGCCAGCAGCTCGCAGCAGGGCTACGAGCAGTACTTC.

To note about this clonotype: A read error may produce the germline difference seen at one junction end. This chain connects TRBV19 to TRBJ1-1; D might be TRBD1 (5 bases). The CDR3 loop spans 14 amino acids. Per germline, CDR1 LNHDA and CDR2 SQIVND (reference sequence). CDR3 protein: CAGSIGTGSTEAFF. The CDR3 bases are TGTGCCGGTAGTATCGGGACGGGGAGCACTGAAGCTTTCTTT.

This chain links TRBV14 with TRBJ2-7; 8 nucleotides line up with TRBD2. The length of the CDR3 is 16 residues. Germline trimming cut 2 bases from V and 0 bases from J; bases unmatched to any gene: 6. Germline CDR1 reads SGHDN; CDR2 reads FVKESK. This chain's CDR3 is CASSQIAGRASYEQYF. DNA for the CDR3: TGTGCCAGCAGCCAAATCGCCGGGAGGGCCTCCTACGAGCAGTACTTC.

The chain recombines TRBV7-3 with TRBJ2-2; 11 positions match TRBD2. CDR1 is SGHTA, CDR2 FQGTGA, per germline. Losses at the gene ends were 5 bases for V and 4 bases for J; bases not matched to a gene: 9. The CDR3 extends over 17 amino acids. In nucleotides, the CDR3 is TGTGCCAGCAGCCCTAGCGGGAGGAGGGCAGGCACCGGGGAGCTGTTTTTT. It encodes CASSPSGRRAGTGELFF.

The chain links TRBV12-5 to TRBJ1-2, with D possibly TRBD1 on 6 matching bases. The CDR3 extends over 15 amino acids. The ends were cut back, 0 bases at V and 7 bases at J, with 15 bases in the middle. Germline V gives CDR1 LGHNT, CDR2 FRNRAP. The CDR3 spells CASGLVGGKKSGYTF. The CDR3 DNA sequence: TGTGCTAGTGGTTTGGTAGGGGGGAAGAAAAGTGGCTACACCTTC.

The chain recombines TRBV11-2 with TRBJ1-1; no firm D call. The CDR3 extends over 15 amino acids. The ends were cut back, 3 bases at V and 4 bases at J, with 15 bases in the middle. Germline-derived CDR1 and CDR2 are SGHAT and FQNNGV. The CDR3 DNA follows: TGTGCCAGCAGCTTTAATCCTAGGACCTCCACTGAAGCTTTCTTT. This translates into CASSFNPRTSTEAFF.

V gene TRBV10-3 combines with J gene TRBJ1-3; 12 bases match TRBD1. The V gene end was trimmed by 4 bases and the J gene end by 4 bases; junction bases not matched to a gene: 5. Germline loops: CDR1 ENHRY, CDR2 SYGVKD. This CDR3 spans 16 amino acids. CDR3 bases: TGTGCCATCAGTGGAGAGGGACAGGGGGCCGGAAACACCATATATTTT. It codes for CAISGEGQGAGNTIYF.

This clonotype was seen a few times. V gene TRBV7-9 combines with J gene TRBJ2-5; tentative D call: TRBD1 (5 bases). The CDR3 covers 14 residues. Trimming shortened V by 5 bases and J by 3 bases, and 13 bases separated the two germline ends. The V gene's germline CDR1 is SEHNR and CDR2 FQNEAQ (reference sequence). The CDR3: CASSHPGMEETQYF. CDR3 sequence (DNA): TGTGCCAGCAGCCACCCAGGGATGGAAGAGACCCAGTACTTC.

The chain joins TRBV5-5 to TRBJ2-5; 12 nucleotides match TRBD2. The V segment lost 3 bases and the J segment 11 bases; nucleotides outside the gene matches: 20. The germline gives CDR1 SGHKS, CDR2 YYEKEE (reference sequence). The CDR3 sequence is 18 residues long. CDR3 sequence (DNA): TGTGCCAGCAGCTCACCCATCACACCGGGACTAGCGGGTAATGAGCAGTACTTC. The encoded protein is CASSSPITPGLAGNEQYF. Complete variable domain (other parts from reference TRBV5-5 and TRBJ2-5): DAGVTQSPTHLIKTRGQQVTLRCSPISGHKSVSWYQQVLGQGPQFIFQYYEKEERGRGNFPDRFSARQFPNYSSELNVNALLLGDSALYLCASSSPITPGLAGNEQYFGPGTRLLVL.

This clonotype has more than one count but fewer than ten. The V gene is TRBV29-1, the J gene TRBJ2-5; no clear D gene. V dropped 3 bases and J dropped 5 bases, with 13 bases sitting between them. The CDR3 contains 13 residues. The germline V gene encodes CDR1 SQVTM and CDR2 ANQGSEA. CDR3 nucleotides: TGCAGCGTTGACGTCAGCTTAGGCGAGACCCAGTACTTC. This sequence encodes CSVDVSLGETQYF.

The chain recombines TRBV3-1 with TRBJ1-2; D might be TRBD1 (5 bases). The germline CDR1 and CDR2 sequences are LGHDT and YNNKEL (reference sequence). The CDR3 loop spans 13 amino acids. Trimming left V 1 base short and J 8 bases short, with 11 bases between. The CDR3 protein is CASSQGQLGGYTF. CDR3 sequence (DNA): TGTGCCAGCAGCCAAGGACAGTTAGGAGGCTACACCTTC.

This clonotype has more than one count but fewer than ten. The CDR3, as DNA: TGCAGTGCTAGTTCCGGGACAGGGAAAGAGACCCAGTACTTC. Its protein product is CSASSGTGKETQYF. This sequence joins TRBV20-1 and TRBJ2-5; 9 nucleotides line up with TRBD1. CDR1 is DFQATT and CDR2 is SNEGSKA in the germline V gene (reference sequence). The V and J ends lost 3 bases and 3 bases, in that order; junction bases with no gene match: 5. CDR3 size: 14 residues.

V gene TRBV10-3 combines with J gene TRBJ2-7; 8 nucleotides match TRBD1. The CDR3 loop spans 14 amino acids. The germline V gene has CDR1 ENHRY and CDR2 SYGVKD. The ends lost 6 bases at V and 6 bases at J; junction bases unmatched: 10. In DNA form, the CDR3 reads TGTGCCATCAGCGAACGGACAGGGTTACTCGAGCAGTACTTC. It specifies CAISERTGLLEQYF.

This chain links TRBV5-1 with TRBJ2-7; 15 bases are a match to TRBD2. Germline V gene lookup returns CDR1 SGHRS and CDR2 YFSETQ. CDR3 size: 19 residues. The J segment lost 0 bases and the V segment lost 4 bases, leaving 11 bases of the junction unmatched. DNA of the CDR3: TGCGCCAGCAGCCGTCGAGGCGGGACTAGCGGGAGGATCTCCTACGAGCAGTACTTC. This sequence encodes CASSRRGGTSGRISYEQYF.

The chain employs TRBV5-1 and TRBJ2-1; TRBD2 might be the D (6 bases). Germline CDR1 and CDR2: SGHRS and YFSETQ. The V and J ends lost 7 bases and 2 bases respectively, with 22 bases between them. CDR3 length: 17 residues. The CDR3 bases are TGCGCCAGCTCTCCGGGAGTTTACCCCAATACCTACAATGAGCAGTTCTTC. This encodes CASSPGVYPNTYNEQFF.

CDR3 DNA: TGTGCCAGCAGTCAGGGTCCGGGCGCTGGGGCCAACGTCCTGACTTTC. This encodes CASSQGPGAGANVLTF. The chain carries TRBV12-3 or TRBV12-4 and TRBJ2-6; possible D gene TRBD1, 5 bases. This CDR3 has 16 residues. V was clipped by 5 bases and J by 2 bases, with 13 bases between them.

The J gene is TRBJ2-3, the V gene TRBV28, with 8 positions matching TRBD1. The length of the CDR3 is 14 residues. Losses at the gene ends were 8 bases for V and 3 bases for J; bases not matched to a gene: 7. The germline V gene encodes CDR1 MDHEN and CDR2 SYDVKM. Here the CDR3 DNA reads TGTGCCAGCTACTGGACAGGGTCGACAGATACGCAGTATTTT. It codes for CASYWTGSTDTQYF.

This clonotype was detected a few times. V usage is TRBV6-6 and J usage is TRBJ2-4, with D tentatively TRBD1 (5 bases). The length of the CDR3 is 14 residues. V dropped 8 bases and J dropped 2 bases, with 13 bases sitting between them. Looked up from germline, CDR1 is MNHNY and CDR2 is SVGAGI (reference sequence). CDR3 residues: CASGPWGSKNIQYF. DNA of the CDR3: TGTGCCAGCGGTCCTTGGGGCTCCAAAAACATTCAGTACTTC.

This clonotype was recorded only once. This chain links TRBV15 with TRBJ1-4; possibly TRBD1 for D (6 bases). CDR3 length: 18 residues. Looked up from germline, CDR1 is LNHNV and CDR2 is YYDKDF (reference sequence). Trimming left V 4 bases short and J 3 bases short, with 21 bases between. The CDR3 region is CATSTNRVQDTANEKLFF. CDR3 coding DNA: TGTGCCACCAGCACCAACAGGGTCCAGGATACGGCTAATGAAAAACTGTTTTTT.